A selection of T cell receptor beta chains follows, all from one sample in a study of blood T cell repertoires in COVID-19. Some clones are missing from TCRdb's copy, which holds only in-frame ones; the method was immunoSEQ multiplex PCR. This table holds 330,000 or so clones, more than 70% found once. Sequencing input: PBMCs or T cells enriched from blood (not recorded which). These receptors were obtained from a woman aged 25 to 39 who had been exposed to COVID-19. CDR3s include the opening cysteine and the closing phenylalanine or tryptophan. The D gene is left open where the match is weak. Clone size is shown for a subset of rows, as once, few, many or a class of expanded clone.

v_gene,d_gene,j_gene,abundance,CDR3nt,CDR3aa
TRBV4-1,TRBD1,TRBJ2-2,NA,TGCGCCAGCAGCCATGAGGGGGCGGACACCGGGGAGCTGTTTTTT,CASSHEGADTGELFF
TRBV5-1,TRBD2,TRBJ2-7,NA,TGCGCCAGCAGCTTGGGTCTCCAGCGGGAGGGCTACGAGCAGTACTTC,CASSLGLQREGYEQYF
TRBV7-9,NA,TRBJ1-2,NA,TGTGCCAGCAGCTTAAGTGGCTCTAACTATGGCTACACCTTC,CASSLSGSNYGYTF
TRBV28,TRBD1,TRBJ1-4,NA,TGTGCCAGCAGGGGACAGGGGAAGGGCGAAAAACTGTTTTTT,CASRGQGKGEKLFF
TRBV11-3,NA,TRBJ1-1,once,TGTGCCAGCAGCTTAGATTTGTCATGGGGGCCCCAACCTAAAAACACTGAAGCTTTCTTT,CASSLDLSWGPQPKNTEAFF
TRBV25-1,TRBD2,TRBJ2-1,NA,TGTGCCAGCAGTGACGGACTAGCGGGAGGGAAGCAGTTCTTC,CASSDGLAGGKQFF
TRBV28,NA,TRBJ2-4,NA,TGTGCCAGCAGTTTACTGGAGGGAGCCAAAAACATTCAGTACTTC,CASSLLEGAKNIQYF
TRBV19,NA,TRBJ1-1,NA,TGTGCCAGTAGTTGGCGGGAGAACACTGAAGCTTTCTTT,CASSWRENTEAFF
TRBV24-1,TRBD1,TRBJ1-5,NA,TGTGCCACCAGTGACCAGACAGGGTATAGCAATCAGCCCCAGCATTTT,CATSDQTGYSNQPQHF
TRBV7-9,NA,TRBJ2-3,NA,TGTGCCAGCAGCTTAGGCAGCGGGAGCACAGATACGCAGTATTTT,CASSLGSGSTDTQYF
TRBV29-1,TRBD2,TRBJ2-2,NA,TGCAGCGTTGAGGGGTCTAGCGGGAATAAGAACACCGGGGAGCTGTTTTTT,CSVEGSSGNKNTGELFF
TRBV4-1,TRBD1,TRBJ2-7,NA,TGCGCCAGCAGCCATACCGGGACAGGGATCTACGAGCAGTACTTC,CASSHTGTGIYEQYF
TRBV6-5,NA,TRBJ1-1,NA,TGTGCCAGCAGATACACAGGGCAAGGCACTGAAGCTTTCTTT,CASRYTGQGTEAFF
TRBV14,NA,TRBJ1-6,NA,TGTGCCAGCAGCCAAGAAGGGGTACGGTCACCCCTCCACTTT,CASSQEGVRSPLHF
TRBV7-8,TRBD2,TRBJ2-1,NA,TGTGCCAGCAGCCCGCAAGGACTAGCGGGAGGCCCAAGCTCCTACAATGAGCAGTTCTTC,CASSPQGLAGGPSSYNEQFF
TRBV12-3/TRBV12-4,TRBD1,TRBJ1-2,once,TGTGCCAGCAGCGGACAGGGGTACTATGGCTACACCTTC,CASSGQGYYGYTF
TRBV6-5,NA,TRBJ2-7,NA,TGTGCCAGCAGGCGGGGCAAGAGCTCCTACGAGCAGTACTTC,CASRRGKSSYEQYF
TRBV5-4,NA,TRBJ2-5,NA,TGTGCCAGCAGCTTAAGACTTAACCAAGAGACCCAGTACTTC,CASSLRLNQETQYF